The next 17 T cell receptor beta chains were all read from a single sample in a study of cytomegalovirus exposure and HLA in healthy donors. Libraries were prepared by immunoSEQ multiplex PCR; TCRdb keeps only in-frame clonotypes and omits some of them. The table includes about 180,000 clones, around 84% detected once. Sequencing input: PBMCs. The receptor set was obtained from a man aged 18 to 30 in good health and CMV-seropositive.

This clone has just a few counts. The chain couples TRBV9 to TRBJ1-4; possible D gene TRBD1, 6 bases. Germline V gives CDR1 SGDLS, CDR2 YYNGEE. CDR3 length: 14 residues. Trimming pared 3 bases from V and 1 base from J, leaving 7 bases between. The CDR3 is CASSAQGTNEKLFF. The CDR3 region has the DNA TGTGCCAGCAGCGCACAGGGAACTAATGAAAAACTGTTTTTT.

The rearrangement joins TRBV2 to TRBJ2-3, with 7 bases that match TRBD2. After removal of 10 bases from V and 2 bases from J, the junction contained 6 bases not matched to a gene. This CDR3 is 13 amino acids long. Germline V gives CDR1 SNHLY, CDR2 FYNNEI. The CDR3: CATKSGITDTQYF. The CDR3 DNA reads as TGTGCCACTAAGAGCGGGATCACAGATACGCAGTATTTT.

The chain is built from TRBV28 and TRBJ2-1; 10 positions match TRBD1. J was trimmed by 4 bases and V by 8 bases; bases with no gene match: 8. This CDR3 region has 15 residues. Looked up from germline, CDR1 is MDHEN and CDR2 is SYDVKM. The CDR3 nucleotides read TGTGCCAGCTTCCGTCCGGGACAGGGGTACAATGAGCAGTTCTTC. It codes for CASFRPGQGYNEQFF.

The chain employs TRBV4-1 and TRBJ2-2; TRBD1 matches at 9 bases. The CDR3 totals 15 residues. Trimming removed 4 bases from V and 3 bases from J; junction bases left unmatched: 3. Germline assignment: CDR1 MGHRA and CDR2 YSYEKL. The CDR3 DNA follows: TGCGCCAGCAGCCTCCGACAGGGGGACACCGGGGAGCTGTTTTTT. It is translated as CASSLRQGDTGELFF.

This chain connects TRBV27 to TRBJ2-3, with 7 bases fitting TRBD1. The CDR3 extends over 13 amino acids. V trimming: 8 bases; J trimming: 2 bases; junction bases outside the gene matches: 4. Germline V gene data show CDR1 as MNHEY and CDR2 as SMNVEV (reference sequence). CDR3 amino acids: CASRDRLTDTQYF. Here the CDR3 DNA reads TGTGCCAGCCGGGACAGACTCACAGATACGCAGTATTTT.

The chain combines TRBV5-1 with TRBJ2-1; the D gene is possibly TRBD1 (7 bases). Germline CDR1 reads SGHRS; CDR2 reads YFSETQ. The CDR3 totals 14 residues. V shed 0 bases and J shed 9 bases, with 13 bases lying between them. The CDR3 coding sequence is TGCGCCAGCAGCTTGGAGGAGGGGGCGAGTGAGCAGTTCTTC. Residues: CASSLEEGASEQFF.

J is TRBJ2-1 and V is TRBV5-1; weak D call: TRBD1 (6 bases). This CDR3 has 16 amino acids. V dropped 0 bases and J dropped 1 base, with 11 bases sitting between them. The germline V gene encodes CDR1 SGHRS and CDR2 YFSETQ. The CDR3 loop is CASSLAEGGSYNEQFF. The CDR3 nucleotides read TGCGCCAGCAGCTTGGCCGAAGGGGGATCCTACAATGAGCAGTTCTTC.

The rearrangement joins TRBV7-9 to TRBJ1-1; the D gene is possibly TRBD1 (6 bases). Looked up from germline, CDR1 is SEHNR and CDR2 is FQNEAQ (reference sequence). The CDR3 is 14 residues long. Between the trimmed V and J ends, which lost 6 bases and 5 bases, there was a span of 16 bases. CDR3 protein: CASRALGAVTEAFF. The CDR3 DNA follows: TGTGCCAGCAGAGCGCTGGGGGCTGTGACTGAAGCTTTCTTT. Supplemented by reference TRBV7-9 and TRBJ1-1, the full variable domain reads DTGVSQNPRHKITKRGQNVTFRCDPISEHNRLYWYRQTLGQGPEFLTYFQNEAQLEKSRLLSDRFSAERPKGSFSTLEIQRTEQGDSAMYLCASRALGAVTEAFFGQGTRLTVV.

The CDR3 DNA reads as TGTGCCAGCAGCACTCGAACCTCCAGGGGGCAGCCCCAGCATTTT. It specifies CASSTRTSRGQPQHF. The chain has TRBV6-1 and TRBJ1-5, with 7 nucleotides matching TRBD1. The germline V gene encodes CDR1 MNHNS and CDR2 SASEGT. The CDR3 spans 15 residues. V shed 6 bases, J shed 7 bases, and the junction held 12 bases outside the gene matches.

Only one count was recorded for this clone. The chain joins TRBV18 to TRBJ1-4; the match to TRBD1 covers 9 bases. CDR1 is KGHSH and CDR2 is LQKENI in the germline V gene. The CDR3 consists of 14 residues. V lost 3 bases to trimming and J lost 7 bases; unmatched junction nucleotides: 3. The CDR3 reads CASSPGQGFEKLFF. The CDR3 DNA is TGTGCCAGCTCACCGGGACAGGGTTTTGAAAAACTGTTTTTT. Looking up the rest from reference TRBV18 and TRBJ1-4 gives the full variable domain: NAGVMQNPRHLVRRRGQEARLRCSPMKGHSHVYWYRQLPEEGLKFMVYLQKENIIDESGMPKERFSAEFPKEGPSILRIQQVVRGDSAAYFCASSPGQGFEKLFFGSGTQLSVL.

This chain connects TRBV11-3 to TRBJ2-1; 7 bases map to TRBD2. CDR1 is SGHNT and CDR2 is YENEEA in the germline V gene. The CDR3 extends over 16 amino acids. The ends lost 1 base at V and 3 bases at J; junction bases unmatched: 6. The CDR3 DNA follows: TGTGCCAGCAGCTTAGCCGTCCAGCGGGACTACAATGAGCAGTTCTTC. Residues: CASSLAVQRDYNEQFF. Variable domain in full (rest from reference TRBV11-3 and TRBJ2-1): EAGVVQSPRYKIIEKKQPVAFWCNPISGHNTLYWYLQNLGQGPELLIRYENEEAVDDSQLPKDRFSAERLKGVDSTLKIQPAELGDSAVYLCASSLAVQRDYNEQFFGPGTRLTVL.

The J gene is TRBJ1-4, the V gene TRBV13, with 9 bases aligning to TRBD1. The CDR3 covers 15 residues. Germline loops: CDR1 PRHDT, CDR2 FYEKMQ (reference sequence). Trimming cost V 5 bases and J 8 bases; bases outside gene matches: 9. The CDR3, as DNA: TGTGCCAGCAGCGACAACAGGGGGCCCGGGGAAAAACTGTTTTTT. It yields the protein CASSDNRGPGEKLFF.

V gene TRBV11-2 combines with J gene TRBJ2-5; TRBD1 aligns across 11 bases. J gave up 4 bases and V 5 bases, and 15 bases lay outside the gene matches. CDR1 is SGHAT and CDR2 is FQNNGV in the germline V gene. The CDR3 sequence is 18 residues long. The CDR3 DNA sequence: TGTGCCAGCAGCGCCCGGACCCTGGGACAGGGGGGCGTAGAGACCCAGTACTTC. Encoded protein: CASSARTLGQGGVETQYF.

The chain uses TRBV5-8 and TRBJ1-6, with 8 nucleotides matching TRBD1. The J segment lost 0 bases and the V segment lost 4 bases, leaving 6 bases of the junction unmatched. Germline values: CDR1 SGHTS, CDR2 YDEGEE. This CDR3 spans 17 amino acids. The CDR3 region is CASSVGQESSYNSPLHF. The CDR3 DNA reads TGTGCCAGCAGCGTGGGACAGGAGAGCTCCTATAATTCACCCCTCCACTTT. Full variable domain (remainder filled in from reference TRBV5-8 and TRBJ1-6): EAGVTQSPTHLIKTRGQQATLRCSPISGHTSVYWYQQALGLGLQFLLWYDEGEERNRGNFPPRFSGRQFPNYSSELNVNALELEDSALYLCASSVGQESSYNSPLHFGNGTRLTVT.

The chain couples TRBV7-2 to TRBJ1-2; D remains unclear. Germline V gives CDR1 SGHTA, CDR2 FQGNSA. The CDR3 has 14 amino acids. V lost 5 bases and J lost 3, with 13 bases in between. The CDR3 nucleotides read TGTGCCAGCAGCCCCCAAGGAGGAGACTATGGCTACACCTTC. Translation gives CASSPQGGDYGYTF.

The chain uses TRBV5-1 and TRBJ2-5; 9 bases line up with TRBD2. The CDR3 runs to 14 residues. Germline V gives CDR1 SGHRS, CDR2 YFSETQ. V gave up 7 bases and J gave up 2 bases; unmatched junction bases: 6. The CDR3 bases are TGCGCCAGCGCGGTAGCGGGGGATCAAGAGACCCAGTACTTC. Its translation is CASAVAGDQETQYF.

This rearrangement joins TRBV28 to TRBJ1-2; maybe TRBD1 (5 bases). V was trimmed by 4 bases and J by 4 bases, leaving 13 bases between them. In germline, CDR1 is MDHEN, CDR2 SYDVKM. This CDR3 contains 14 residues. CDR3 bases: TGTGCCAGCAGTTCTCCGACAGTCGGCTATGGCTACACCTTC. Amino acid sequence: CASSSPTVGYGYTF.